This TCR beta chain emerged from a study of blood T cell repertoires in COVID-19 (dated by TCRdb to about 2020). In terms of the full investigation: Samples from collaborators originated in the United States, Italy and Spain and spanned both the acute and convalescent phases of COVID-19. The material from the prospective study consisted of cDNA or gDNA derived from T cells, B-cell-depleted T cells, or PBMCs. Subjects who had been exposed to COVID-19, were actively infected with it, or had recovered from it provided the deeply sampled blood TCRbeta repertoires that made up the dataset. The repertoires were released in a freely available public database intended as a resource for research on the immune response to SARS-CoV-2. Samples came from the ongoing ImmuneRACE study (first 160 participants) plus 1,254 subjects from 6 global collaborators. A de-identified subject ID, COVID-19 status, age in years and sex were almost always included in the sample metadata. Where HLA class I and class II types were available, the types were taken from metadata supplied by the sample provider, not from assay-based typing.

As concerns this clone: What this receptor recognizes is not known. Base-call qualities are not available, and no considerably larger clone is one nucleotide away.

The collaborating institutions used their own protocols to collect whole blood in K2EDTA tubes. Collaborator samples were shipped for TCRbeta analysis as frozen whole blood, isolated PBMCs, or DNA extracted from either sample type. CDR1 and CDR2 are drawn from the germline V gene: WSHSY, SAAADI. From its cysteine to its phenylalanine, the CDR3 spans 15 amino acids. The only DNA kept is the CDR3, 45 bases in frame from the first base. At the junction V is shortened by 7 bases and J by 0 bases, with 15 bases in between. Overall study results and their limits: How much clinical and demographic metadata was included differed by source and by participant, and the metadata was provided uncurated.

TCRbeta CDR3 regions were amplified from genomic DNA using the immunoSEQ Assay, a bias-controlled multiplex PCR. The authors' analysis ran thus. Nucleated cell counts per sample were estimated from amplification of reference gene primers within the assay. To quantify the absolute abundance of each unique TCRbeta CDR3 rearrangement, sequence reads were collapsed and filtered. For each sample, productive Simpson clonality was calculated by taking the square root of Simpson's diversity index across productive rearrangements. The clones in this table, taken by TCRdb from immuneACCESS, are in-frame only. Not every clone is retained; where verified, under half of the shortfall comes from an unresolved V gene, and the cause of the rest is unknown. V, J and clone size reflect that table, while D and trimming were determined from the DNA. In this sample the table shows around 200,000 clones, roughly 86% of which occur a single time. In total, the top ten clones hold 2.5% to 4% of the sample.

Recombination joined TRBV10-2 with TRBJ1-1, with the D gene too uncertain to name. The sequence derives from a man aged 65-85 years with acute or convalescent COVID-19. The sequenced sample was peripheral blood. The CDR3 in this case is CASTLFPGMNTEAFF. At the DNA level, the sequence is TGCGCCAGCACCTTATTTCCCGGTATGAACACTGAAGCTTTCTTT.